This T cell receptor (beta chain) was observed in a study of blood T cell repertoires in COVID-19. For the study at large: T cells, B-cell-depleted T cells, or PBMCs supplied cDNA or gDNA.

Original handling: Quantification of nucleated cells was approximated via reference gene primer amplification. Here immunoSEQ multiplex PCR was the method, and the copy in TCRdb shows in-frame clones only, minus some. That table supplies the V and J calls and clone size; D and trimming were determined from the DNA. The sample has about 60,000 clones; over 75% are singletons. V lost 1 base and J 6 bases, leaving 11 bases between the germline ends. Germline loops: CDR1 SGHDT, CDR2 YYEEEE. This CDR3 spans 13 amino acids. This clone was counted only a few times. This sequence joins TRBV5-6 and TRBJ2-7; D possibly corresponds to TRBD1 (6 bases). The origin of this receptor is a human donor in a cohort sampled during active COVID-19. Material for sequencing was peripheral blood. CDR3 bases: TGTGCCAGCAGCTTGTACAGGGTGTCCGAGCAGTACTTC. It encodes CASSLYRVSEQYF.